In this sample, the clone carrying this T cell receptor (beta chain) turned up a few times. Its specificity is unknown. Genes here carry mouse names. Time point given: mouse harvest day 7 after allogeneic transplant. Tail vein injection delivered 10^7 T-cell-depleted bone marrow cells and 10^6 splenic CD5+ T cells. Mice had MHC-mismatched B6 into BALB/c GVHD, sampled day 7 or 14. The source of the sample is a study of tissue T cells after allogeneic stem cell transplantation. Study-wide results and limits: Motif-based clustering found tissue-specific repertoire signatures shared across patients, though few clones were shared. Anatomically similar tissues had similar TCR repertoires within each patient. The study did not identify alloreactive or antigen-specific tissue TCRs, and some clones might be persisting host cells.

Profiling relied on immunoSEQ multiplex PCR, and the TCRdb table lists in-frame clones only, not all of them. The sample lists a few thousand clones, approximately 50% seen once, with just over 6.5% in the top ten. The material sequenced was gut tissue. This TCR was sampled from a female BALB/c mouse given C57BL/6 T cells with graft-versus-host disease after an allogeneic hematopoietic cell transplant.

The CDR3 DNA, read in part, is TGCTCCAGCAGGGACAGGGGGCTCGGAGCAGAAACGCTGTAT. Translation gives CSSRDRGLGAETLY. The whole CDR3 is CSSRDRGLGAETLYF. The genes are TRBV23 and TRBJ2-3; the table's D call TRBD1 went unverified against the DNA. The observed sequence ends 1 residue before the CDR3 terminus, with the missing tail filled in from the germline J gene. The CDR3 has 15 amino acids. Germline CDR1 KGHTA, CDR2 FQNQQP.